The 22 T cell receptor beta chains listed next were all sequenced from one sample in a study of cytomegalovirus exposure and HLA in healthy donors. The PCR employed 60 Vbeta primers together with 13 Jbeta primers. TCRdb keeps only in-frame clones here, not all; method: immunoSEQ multiplex PCR. This table holds over 90,000 clones, around 67% found once. Sequencing was carried out using PBMCs. These TCRs come from a woman aged 45-65 years in good health and CMV-seronegative.

The CDR3 bases are TGTGCCAGCCTAGCGGAGGTCCCCTACGAGCAGTACTTC. It specifies CASLAEVPYEQYF. The chain couples TRBV28 to TRBJ2-5; 7 bases are a match to TRBD2. The better agreement between TRBJ2-7 and the DNA end casts doubt on the J call. This CDR3 is built from 13 residues. Germline CDR1 MDHEN, CDR2 SYDVKM.

The rearrangement links TRBV10-3 to TRBJ1-2, with D perhaps TRBD1 (6 bases). CDR1 is ENHRY, CDR2 SYGVKD, per germline. CDR3 size: 12 residues. V dropped 8 bases and J dropped 6 bases, with 13 bases sitting between them. The chain's CDR3 is CAIQGQMDGYTF. Written as DNA, the CDR3 is TGTGCCATCCAAGGACAGATGGATGGCTACACCTTC.

This chain links TRBV10-3 with TRBJ2-7, with 9 positions matching TRBD1. CDR1 ENHRY and CDR2 SYGVKD come from the germline V gene. The trim removed 2 bases at V and 0 bases at J, leaving 8 bases unmatched. The length of the CDR3 is 17 residues. This CDR3 reads CAISEVTGGLGSYEQYF. The CDR3, as DNA: TGTGCCATCAGTGAGGTCACAGGGGGCTTGGGCTCCTACGAGCAGTACTTC.

This clone appeared a single time. V gene TRBV6-5 combines with J gene TRBJ1-5; tentatively, D is TRBD1 (5 bases). V shed 5 bases and J shed 2 bases, with 7 bases lying between them. The CDR3 extends over 13 amino acids. Looked up from germline, CDR1 is MNHEY and CDR2 is SVGAGI. CDR3 region: CASSPQGNQPQHF. The CDR3 DNA reads TGTGCCAGCAGTCCACAGGGCAATCAGCCCCAGCATTTT.

The V call is TRBV6-1, the J call TRBJ1-2, with 7 bases aligning to TRBD1. Per the germline V gene, CDR1 is MNHNS and CDR2 is SASEGT. Losses at the gene ends were 5 bases for V and 7 bases for J; bases not matched to a gene: 13. The CDR3 covers 15 residues. The CDR3 DNA is TGTGCCAGCAGTAGCACTTACGACAGGGAGCTTGGCTACACCTTC. Amino acid sequence: CASSSTYDRELGYTF.

This clone has just a few counts. The chain carries TRBV9 and TRBJ2-5; D is uncertain. Trimming took off 0 bases at V and 7 bases at J, with 4 bases between the two ends. Germline V lookup: CDR1 SGDLS, CDR2 YYNGEE. There are 11 residues in the CDR3. As DNA, the CDR3 is TGTGCCAGCAGCGTAGCTACGACCCAGTACTTC. Protein: CASSVATTQYF.

This clone has a handful of counts. The CDR3 protein is CASMYGGYNEQFF. In nucleotides, the CDR3 is TGTGCCAGCATGTATGGCGGGTACAATGAGCAGTTCTTC. This sequence joins TRBV28 and TRBJ2-1, with D tentatively TRBD2 (5 bases). V gave up 7 bases and J gave up 4 bases, with 11 bases separating them. The CDR3 loop spans 13 amino acids. CDR1 is MDHEN and CDR2 is SYDVKM in the germline V gene. The full variable domain, completed using reference TRBV28 and TRBJ2-1, is DVKVTQSSRYLVKRTGEKVFLECVQDMDHENMFWYRQDPGLGLRLIYFSYDVKMKEKGDIPEGYSVSREKKERFSLILESASTNQTSMYLCASMYGGYNEQFFGPGTRLTVL.

This chain joins TRBV7-7 and TRBJ2-5; 7 nucleotides align to TRBD1. This CDR3 is 14 amino acids long. Trimming removed 5 bases from V and 7 bases from J; junction bases left unmatched: 10. Germline CDR1 reads SSHAT; CDR2 reads FNYEAQ (reference sequence). For the CDR3, the DNA is TGTGCCAGCAGCCAAGACAGGGCCGATTGGACCCAGTACTTC. This sequence encodes CASSQDRADWTQYF.

CDR3 DNA sequence: TGTGCCAGCAGCGCACAGGGGTGGTCCGGGGAGCTGTTTTTT. Its protein product is CASSAQGWSGELFF. The chain joins TRBV11-3 to TRBJ2-2; TRBD1 matches at 7 bases. Germline values: CDR1 SGHNT, CDR2 YENEEA. V dropped 5 bases and J dropped 6; count of bases not matched to a gene: 6. The CDR3 is made up of 14 amino acids.

The chain is built from TRBV15 and TRBJ2-3; TRBD2 is a possible D gene (7 bases). CDR1 is LNHNV and CDR2 is YYDKDF in the germline V gene (reference sequence). The CDR3 has 20 residues. Trimming took off 5 bases at V and 4 bases at J, with 31 bases between the two ends. CDR3 amino acids: CATSGVYLGGAVIFADTQYF. In DNA form, the CDR3 reads TGTGCCACCAGCGGGGTTTATCTGGGGGGGGCTGTTATTTTTGCAGATACGCAGTATTTT.

This chain joins TRBV19 and TRBJ2-2, with D tentatively TRBD1 (5 bases). CDR1 is LNHDA, CDR2 SQIVND, per germline (reference sequence). Trimming took off 3 bases at V and 3 bases at J, with 11 bases between the two ends. The CDR3 has 15 residues. The CDR3, as DNA: TGTGCCAGTAGTATTCTCAACAGGTACACCGGGGAGCTGTTTTTT. This sequence encodes CASSILNRYTGELFF.

This clone was recorded only once. The CDR3 loop reads CASSVESGDNEKLFF. The CDR3 coding sequence is TGTGCCAGCAGCGTAGAATCAGGGGATAATGAAAAACTGTTTTTT. The V and J genes are TRBV9 and TRBJ1-4, with D possibly being TRBD1 (6 bases). Germline V gene lookup returns CDR1 SGDLS and CDR2 YYNGEE. The germline V and J ends were trimmed by 0 bases and 4 bases, with 10 bases remaining between them. There are 15 residues in the CDR3.

This clone appeared a single time. The chain couples TRBV5-6 to TRBJ2-1, with D uncertain. Germline lookup yields CDR1 SGHDT and CDR2 YYEEEE. CDR3 length: 14 residues. The ends were cut back, 0 bases at V and 4 bases at J, with 8 bases in the middle. The CDR3 reads CASSLGSEYNEQFF. The CDR3 DNA is TGTGCCAGCAGCTTGGGGTCAGAATACAATGAGCAGTTCTTC. Supplemented by reference TRBV5-6 and TRBJ2-1, the full variable domain reads DAGVTQSPTHLIKTRGQQVTLRCSPKSGHDTVSWYQQALGQGPQFIFQYYEEEERQRGNFPDRFSGHQFPNYSSELNVNALLLGDSALYLCASSLGSEYNEQFFGPGTRLTVL.

The chain carries TRBV7-2 and TRBJ2-3; D ambiguous. The CDR3 runs to 15 residues. V lost 5 bases, J lost 1 base, and 13 bases lay in between. The V gene's germline CDR1 is SGHTA and CDR2 FQGNSA. CDR3 protein: CASSTRAAGTDTQYF. In DNA, the CDR3 is TGTGCCAGCAGCACCCGCGCGGCGGGCACAGATACGCAGTATTTT.

The chain joins TRBV6-6 to TRBJ2-1, with a weak D call TRBD1 (6 bases). V lost 0 bases to trimming and J lost 4 bases, with 10 bases between them. The CDR3 runs 15 residues. Looked up from germline, CDR1 is MNHNY and CDR2 is SVGAGI (reference sequence). The CDR3 here is CASSYSGAFYNEQFF. The CDR3 DNA follows: TGTGCCAGCAGTTACTCGGGGGCTTTTTACAATGAGCAGTTCTTC.

The chain uses TRBV27 and TRBJ2-7, with D possibly being TRBD1 (5 bases). This CDR3 has 14 amino acids. Trimming pared 2 bases from V and 3 bases from J, leaving 11 bases between. Germline V gene data show CDR1 as MNHEY and CDR2 as SMNVEV (reference sequence). This CDR3 reads CASSLRQGLYEQYF. CDR3 nucleotide sequence: TGTGCCAGCAGTTTAAGGCAGGGCCTCTACGAGCAGTACTTC.

The chain carries TRBV6-4 and TRBJ2-2; 9 positions agree with TRBD1. The CDR3 has 14 residues. V gave up 6 bases and J gave up 7 bases; unmatched junction bases: 6. The germline gives CDR1 MRHNA, CDR2 SNTAGT. In DNA form, the CDR3 reads TGTGCCAGCAGGATACAGGGGGCCAGCGGGGAGCTGTTTTTT. Protein: CASRIQGASGELFF.

The chain recombines TRBV4-1 with TRBJ2-5; D might be TRBD1 (6 bases). The J call is in doubt because the DNA end fits TRBJ2-7 better. The CDR3 runs 18 residues. The germline V gene encodes CDR1 MGHRA and CDR2 YSYEKL. The CDR3 DNA reads as TGCGCCAGCAGCCAAGGGCCCCTCCAAACAGGGAATTCCTACGAGCAGTACTTC. As protein: CASSQGPLQTGNSYEQYF.

The table lists this clone with a few counts. An end of the junction differs from the germline gene, which may be a read error. The gene calls are TRBV20-1 and TRBJ2-7; perhaps TRBD1 as D (6 bases). This CDR3 comprises 11 residues. The germline V gene encodes CDR1 DFQATT and CDR2 SNEGSKA (reference sequence). The CDR3: CSAREMGQALF. The CDR3, as DNA: TGCAGTGCTAGAGAGATGGGACAAGCGCTCTTC.

This rearrangement joins TRBV12-5 to TRBJ1-1; TRBD1 matches at 8 bases. This CDR3 contains 16 residues. With V trimmed by 2 bases and J by 4 bases, 9 bases remained unmatched. The germline CDR1 and CDR2 sequences are LGHNT and FRNRAP. The CDR3 reads CASGLYPQGASTEAFF. CDR3 DNA sequence: TGTGCTAGTGGTTTGTACCCCCAGGGGGCGAGCACTGAAGCTTTCTTT.

The chain employs TRBV27 and TRBJ2-1; the D is unclear. Between the trimmed V and J ends, which lost 0 bases and 6 bases, there was a span of 15 bases. The CDR3 has 16 amino acids. Germline V gene sequence: CDR1 MNHEY, CDR2 SMNVEV (reference sequence). The CDR3 loop is CASSLSSQVPVNEQFF. The CDR3 DNA follows: TGTGCCAGCAGTTTATCGAGTCAGGTCCCCGTCAATGAGCAGTTCTTC.

The chain is built from TRBV7-7 and TRBJ2-2, with 8 nucleotides matching TRBD2. Germline lookup yields CDR1 SSHAT and CDR2 FNYEAQ (reference sequence). The CDR3 length is 14 residues. V shed 5 bases and J 5 bases; nucleotides not matched to a gene: 4. Here the CDR3 reads CASSRGTRTGELFF. Here the CDR3 DNA reads TGTGCCAGCAGCCGCGGGACTAGGACCGGGGAGCTGTTTTTT.